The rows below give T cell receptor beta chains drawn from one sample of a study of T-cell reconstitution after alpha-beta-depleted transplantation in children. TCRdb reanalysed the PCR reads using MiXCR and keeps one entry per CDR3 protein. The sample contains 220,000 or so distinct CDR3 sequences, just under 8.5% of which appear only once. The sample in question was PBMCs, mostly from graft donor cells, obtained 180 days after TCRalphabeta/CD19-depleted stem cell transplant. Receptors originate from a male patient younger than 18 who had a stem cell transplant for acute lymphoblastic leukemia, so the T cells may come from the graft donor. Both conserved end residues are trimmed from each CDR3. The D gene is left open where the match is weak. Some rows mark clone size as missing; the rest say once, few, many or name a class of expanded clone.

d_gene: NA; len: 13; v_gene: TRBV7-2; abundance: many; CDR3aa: ASSLVAAPGNTIY
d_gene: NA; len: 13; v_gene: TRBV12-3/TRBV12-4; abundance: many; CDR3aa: ASSLALWANEKLF
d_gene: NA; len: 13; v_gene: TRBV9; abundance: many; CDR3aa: ASSPFPGASSEAF
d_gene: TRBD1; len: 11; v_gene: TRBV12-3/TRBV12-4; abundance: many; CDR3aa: ASSFRGHQPQH
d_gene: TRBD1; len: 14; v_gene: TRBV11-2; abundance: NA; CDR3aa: ASSSQTGTEQETQY
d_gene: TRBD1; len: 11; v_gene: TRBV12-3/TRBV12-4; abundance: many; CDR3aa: ASRVGQWYEQY
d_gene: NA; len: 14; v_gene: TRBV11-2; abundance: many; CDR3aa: ASGAIPRGANYEQY
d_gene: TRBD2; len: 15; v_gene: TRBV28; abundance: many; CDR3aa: ASSSGTSGTLYNEQF
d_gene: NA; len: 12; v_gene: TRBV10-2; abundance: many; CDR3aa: ASVGRDRWNEQF
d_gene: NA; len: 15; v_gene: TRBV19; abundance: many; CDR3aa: ASTPRSGRGNTGELF
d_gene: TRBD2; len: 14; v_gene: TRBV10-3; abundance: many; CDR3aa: AIGVGTSGGASEQF
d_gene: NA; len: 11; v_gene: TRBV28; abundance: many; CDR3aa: ASSSVKADTQY
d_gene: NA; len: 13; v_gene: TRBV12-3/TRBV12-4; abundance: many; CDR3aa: ASSDGQRSNQPQH
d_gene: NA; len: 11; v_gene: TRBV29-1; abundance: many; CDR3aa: SVSRQNTYEQY
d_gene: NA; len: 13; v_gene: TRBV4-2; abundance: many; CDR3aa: ASSQAGGGNQPQH
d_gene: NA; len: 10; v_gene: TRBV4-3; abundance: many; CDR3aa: ASSPRPGGYT
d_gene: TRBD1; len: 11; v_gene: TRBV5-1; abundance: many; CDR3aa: ASSSTGAYGYT
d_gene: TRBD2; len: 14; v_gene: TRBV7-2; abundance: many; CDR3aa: ASSSRLAGAEETQY
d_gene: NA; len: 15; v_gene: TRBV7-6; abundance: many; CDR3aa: ASSLGLNQGFQETQY
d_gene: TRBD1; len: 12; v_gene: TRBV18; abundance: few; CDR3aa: ASSPDRGNYGYT
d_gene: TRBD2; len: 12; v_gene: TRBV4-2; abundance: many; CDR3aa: ASSPGLAVNEQY
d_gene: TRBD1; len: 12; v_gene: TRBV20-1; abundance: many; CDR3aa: SERVRDRGYEQY
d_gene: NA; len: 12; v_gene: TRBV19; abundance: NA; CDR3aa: ASSIGGSNNEQF
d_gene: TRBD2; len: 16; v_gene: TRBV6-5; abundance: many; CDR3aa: ASSYYGLAGAPPYEQY
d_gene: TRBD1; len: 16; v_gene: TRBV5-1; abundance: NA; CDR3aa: ASSARDRGPYSNQPQH